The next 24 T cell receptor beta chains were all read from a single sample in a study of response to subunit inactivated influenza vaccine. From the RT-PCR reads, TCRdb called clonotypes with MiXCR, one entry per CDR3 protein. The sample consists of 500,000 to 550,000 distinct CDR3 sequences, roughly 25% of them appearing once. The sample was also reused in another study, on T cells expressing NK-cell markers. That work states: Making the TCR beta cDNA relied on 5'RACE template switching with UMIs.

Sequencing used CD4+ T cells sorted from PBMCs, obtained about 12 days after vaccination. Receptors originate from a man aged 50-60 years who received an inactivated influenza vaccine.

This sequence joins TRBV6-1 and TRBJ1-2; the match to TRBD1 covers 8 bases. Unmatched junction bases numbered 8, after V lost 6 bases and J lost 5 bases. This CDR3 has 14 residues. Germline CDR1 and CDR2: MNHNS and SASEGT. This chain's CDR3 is CASRHLQGGYGYTF. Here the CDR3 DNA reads TGTGCCAGCAGACATCTACAGGGGGGATATGGCTACACCTTC.

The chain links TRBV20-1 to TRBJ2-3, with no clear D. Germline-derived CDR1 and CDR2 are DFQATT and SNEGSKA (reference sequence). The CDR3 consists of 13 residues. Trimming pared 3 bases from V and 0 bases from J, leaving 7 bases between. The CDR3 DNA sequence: TGCAGTGCTAGGAAACCTAGCACAGATACGCAGTATTTT. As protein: CSARKPSTDTQYF.

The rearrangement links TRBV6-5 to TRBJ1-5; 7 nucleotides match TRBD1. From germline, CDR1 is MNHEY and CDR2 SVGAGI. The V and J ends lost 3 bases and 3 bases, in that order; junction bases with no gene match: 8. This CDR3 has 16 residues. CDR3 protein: CASSYRQGANNQPQHF. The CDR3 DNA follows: TGTGCCAGCAGTTATCGACAGGGTGCAAACAATCAGCCCCAGCATTTT.

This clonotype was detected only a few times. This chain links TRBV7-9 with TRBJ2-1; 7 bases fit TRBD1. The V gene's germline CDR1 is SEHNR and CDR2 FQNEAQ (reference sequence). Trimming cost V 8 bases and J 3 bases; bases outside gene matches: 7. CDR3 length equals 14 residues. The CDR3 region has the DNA TGTGCCAGCTCCGGGACAGACCTCTACAATGAGCAGTTCTTC. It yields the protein CASSGTDLYNEQFF.

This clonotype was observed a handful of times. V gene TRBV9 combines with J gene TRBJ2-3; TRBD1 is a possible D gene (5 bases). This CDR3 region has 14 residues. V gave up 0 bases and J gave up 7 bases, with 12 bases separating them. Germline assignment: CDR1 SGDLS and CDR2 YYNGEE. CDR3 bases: TGTGCCAGCAGCGTAGCCAGGGTTTCGAATACGCAGTATTTT. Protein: CASSVARVSNTQYF.

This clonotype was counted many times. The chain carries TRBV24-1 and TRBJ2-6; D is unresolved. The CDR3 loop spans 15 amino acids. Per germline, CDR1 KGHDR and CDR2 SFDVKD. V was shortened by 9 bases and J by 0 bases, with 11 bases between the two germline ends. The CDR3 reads CATGELSSGANVLTF. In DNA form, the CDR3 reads TGTGCCACCGGCGAACTGAGCTCTGGGGCCAACGTCCTGACTTTC.

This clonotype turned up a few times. CDR3 DNA: TGTGCCAGCTCACCACTGGGACAATACAATGAGCAGTTCTTC. Its translation: CASSPLGQYNEQFF. The J gene is TRBJ2-1, the V gene TRBV18; a possible D gene is TRBD1 (6 bases). With 1 base removed from V and 4 bases from J, the gap between germline ends came to 8 bases. Looked up from germline, CDR1 is KGHSH and CDR2 is LQKENI. The CDR3 totals 14 residues.

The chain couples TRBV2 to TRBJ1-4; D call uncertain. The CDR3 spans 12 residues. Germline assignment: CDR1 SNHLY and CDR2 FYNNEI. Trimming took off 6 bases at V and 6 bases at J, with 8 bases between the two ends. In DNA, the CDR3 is TGTGCCAGCAGCGGGCGTTATGAAAAACTGTTTTTT. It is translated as CASSGRYEKLFF.

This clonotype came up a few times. The CDR3 sequence: CASSQPGELFF. The CDR3 nucleotides read TGTGCCAGCAGCCAACCCGGGGAGCTGTTTTTT. This chain uses TRBV3-1 with TRBJ2-2; D ambiguous. There are 11 residues in the CDR3. Germline V CDR1 and CDR2: LGHDT, YNNKEL (reference sequence). V dropped 2 bases and J dropped 6 bases, with 1 base sitting between them.

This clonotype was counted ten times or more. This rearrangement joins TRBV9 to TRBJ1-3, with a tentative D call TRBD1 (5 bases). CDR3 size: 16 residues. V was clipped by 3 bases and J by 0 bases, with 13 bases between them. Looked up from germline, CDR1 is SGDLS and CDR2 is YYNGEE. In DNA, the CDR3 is TGTGCCAGCAGCGCCCAGGGACCGTTCTCTGGAAACACCATATATTTT. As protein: CASSAQGPFSGNTIYF.

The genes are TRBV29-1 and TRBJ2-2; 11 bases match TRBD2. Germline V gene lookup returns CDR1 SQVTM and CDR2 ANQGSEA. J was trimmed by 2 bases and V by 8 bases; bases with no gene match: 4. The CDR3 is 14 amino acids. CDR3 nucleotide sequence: TGCAGCATTGGACTAGCGGGCAACACCGGGGAGCTGTTTTTT. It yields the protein CSIGLAGNTGELFF.

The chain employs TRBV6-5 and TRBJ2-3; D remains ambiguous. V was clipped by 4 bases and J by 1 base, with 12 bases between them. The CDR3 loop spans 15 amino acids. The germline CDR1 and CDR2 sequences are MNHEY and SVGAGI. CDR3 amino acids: CASSFLGIGTDTQYF. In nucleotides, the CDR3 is TGTGCCAGCAGTTTCCTAGGAATAGGCACAGATACGCAGTATTTT.

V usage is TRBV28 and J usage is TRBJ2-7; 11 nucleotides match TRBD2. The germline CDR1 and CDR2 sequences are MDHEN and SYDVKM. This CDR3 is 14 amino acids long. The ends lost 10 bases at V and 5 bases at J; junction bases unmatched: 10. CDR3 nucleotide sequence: TGTGCCACCCTGGAGACTAGCGGGAAAAACGAGCAGTACTTC. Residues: CATLETSGKNEQYF.

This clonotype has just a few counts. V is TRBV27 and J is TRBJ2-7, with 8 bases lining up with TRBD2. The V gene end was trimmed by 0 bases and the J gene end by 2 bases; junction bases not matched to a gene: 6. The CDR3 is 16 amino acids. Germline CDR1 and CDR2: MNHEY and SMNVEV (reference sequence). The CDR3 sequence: CASSLSAPGGAYEQYF. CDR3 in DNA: TGTGCCAGCAGTTTATCGGCCCCGGGGGGGGCCTACGAGCAGTACTTC.

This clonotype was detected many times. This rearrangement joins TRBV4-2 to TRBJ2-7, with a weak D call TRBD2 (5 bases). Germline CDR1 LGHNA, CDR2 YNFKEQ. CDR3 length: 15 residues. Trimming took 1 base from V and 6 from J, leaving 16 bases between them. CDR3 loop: CASSQGYGRSGEQYF. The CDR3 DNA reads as TGTGCCAGCAGCCAAGGATACGGAAGGAGCGGCGAGCAGTACTTC.

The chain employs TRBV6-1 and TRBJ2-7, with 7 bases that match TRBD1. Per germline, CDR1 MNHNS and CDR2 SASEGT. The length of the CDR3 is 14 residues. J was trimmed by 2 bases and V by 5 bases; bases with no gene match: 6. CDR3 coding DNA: TGTGCCAGCAGTCTAGGGGGCATCACCTACGAGCAGTACTTC. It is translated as CASSLGGITYEQYF.

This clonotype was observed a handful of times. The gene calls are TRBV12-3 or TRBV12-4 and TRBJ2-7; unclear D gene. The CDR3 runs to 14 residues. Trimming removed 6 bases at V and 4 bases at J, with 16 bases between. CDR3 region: CASRPEPQNYEQYF. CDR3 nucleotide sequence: TGTGCCAGCAGACCCGAGCCCCAGAATTACGAGCAGTACTTC.

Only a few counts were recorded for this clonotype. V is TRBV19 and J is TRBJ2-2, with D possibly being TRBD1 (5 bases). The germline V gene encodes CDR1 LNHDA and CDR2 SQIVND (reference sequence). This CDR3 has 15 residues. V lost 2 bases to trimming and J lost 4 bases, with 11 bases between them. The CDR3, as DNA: TGTGCCAGTAGTATATCGACAGTTGCCACCGGGGAGCTGTTTTTT. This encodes CASSISTVATGELFF.

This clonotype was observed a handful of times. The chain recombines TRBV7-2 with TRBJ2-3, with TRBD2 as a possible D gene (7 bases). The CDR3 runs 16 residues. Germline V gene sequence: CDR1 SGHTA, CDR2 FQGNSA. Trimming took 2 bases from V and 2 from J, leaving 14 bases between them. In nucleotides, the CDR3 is TGTGCCAGCAGCTTAATGGCGGGGGCGTTCACAGATACGCAGTATTTT. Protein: CASSLMAGAFTDTQYF.

The CDR3 spells CASSFTSGSPSSYNEQFF. The CDR3 DNA sequence: TGTGCCAGCAGTTTTACTAGCGGGTCGCCAAGCTCCTACAATGAGCAGTTCTTC. The chain combines TRBV11-2 with TRBJ2-1; TRBD2 matches 9 bases. Germline trimming cut 6 bases from V and 0 bases from J; bases unmatched to any gene: 12. The CDR3 spans 18 residues. The V gene's germline CDR1 is SGHAT and CDR2 FQNNGV. Full variable domain (remainder filled in from reference TRBV11-2 and TRBJ2-1): EAGVAQSPRYKIIEKRQSVAFWCNPISGHATLYWYQQILGQGPKLLIQFQNNGVVDDSQLPKDRFSAERLKGVDSTLKIQPAKLEDSAVYLCASSFTSGSPSSYNEQFFGPGTRLTVL.

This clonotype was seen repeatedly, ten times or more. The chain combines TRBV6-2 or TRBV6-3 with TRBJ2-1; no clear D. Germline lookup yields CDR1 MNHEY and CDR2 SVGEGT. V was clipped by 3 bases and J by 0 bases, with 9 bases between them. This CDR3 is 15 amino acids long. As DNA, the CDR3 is TGTGCCAGCAGTTATTCAGCCGGCTCCTACAATGAGCAGTTCTTC. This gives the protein CASSYSAGSYNEQFF.

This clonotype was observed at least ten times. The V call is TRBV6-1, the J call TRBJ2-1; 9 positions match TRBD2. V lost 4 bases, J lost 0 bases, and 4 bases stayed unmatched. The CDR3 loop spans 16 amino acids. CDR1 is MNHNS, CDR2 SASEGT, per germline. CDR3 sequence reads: CASSVLAGSSYNEQFF. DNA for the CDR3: TGTGCCAGCAGTGTCCTAGCGGGAAGCTCCTACAATGAGCAGTTCTTC.

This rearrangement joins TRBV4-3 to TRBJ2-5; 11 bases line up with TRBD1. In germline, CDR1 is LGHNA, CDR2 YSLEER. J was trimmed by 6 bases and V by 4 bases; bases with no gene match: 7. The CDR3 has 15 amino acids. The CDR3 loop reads CASSPSGTGGQTQYF. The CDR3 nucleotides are TGCGCCAGCAGCCCTTCAGGGACAGGGGGACAGACCCAGTACTTC.

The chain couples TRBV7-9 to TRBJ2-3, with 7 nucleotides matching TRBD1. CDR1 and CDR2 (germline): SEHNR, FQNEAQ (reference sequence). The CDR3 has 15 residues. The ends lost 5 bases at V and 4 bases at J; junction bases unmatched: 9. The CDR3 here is CASSPRDSGADTQYF. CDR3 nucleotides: TGTGCCAGCAGCCCACGGGACAGCGGTGCAGATACGCAGTATTTT.